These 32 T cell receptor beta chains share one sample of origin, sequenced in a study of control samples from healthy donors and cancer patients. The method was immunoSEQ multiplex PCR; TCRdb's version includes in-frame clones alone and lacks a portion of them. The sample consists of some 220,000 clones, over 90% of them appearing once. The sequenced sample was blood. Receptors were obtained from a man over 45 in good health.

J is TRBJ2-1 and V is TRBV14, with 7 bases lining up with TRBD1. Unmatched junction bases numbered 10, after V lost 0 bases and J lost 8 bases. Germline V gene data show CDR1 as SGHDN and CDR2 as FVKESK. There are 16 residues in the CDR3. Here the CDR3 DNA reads TGTGCCAGCAGCCAAGATATGGTACAGGGGATCGATGAGCAGTTCTTC. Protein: CASSQDMVQGIDEQFF. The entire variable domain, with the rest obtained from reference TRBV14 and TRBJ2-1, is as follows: EAGVTQFPSHSVIEKGQTVTLRCDPISGHDNLYWYRRVMGKEIKFLLHFVKESKQDESGMPNNRFLAERTGGTYSTLKVQPAELEDSGVYFCASSQDMVQGIDEQFFGPGTRLTVL.

CDR3 region: CASNSAQGAPVQFF. For the CDR3, the DNA is TGTGCCAGCAATTCCGCCCAGGGGGCGCCCGTGCAGTTCTTC. This sequence joins TRBV5-4 and TRBJ2-1; 8 bases are shared with TRBD1. Germline V gene sequence: CDR1 SGHNT, CDR2 YYREEE (reference sequence). The V gene end was trimmed by 6 bases and the J gene end by 12 bases; junction bases not matched to a gene: 14. The CDR3 has 14 residues.

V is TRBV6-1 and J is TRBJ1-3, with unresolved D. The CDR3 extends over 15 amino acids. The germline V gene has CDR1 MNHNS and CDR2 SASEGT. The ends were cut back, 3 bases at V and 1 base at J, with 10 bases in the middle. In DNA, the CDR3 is TGTGCCAGCAGTGACCGGGCCCGTTCTGGAAACACCATATATTTT. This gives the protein CASSDRARSGNTIYF.

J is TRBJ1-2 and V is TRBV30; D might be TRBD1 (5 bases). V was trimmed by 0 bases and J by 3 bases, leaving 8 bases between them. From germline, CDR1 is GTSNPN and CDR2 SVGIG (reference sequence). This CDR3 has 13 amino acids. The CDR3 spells CAWSVGRDYGYTF. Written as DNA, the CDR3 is TGTGCCTGGAGTGTCGGCAGGGACTATGGCTACACCTTC. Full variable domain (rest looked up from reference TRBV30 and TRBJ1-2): SQTIHQWPATLVQPVGSPLSLECTVEGTSNPNLYWYRQAAGRGLQLLFYSVGIGQISSEVPQNLSASRPQDRQFILSSKKLLLSDSGFYLCAWSVGRDYGYTFGSGTRLTVV.

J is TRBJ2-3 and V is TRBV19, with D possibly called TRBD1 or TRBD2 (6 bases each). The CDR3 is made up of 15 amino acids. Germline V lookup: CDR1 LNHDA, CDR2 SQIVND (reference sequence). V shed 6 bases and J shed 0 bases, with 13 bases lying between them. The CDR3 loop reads CASREGGKSTDTQYF. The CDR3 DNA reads TGTGCCAGTAGGGAAGGGGGGAAGAGCACAGATACGCAGTATTTT.

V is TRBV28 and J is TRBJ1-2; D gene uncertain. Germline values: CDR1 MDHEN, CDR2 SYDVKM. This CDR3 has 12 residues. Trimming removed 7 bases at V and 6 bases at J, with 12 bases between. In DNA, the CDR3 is TGTGCCAGCACCTCCCTAGAGAATGGCTACACCTTC. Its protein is CASTSLENGYTF.

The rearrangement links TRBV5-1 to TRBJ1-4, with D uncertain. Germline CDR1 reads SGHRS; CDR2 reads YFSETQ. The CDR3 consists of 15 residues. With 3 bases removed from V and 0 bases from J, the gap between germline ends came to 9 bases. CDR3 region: CASSWAGSTNEKLFF. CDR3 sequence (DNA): TGCGCCAGCAGCTGGGCAGGTTCAACTAATGAAAAACTGTTTTTT.

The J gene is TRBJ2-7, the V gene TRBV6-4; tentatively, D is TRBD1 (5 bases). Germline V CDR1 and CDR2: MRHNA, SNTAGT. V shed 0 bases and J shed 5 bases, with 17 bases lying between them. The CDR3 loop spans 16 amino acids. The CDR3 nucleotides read TGTGCCAGCAGTGACTCATTGGGGCGCTGCTGTGACGAGCAGTACGTC. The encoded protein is CASSDSLGRCCDEQYV.

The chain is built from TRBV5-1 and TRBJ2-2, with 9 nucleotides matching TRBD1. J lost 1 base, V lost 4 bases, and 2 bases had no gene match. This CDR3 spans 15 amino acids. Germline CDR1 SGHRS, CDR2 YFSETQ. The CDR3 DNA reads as TGCGCCAGCAGCCGACAGGGGGAGAACACCGGGGAGCTGTTTTTT. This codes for CASSRQGENTGELFF.

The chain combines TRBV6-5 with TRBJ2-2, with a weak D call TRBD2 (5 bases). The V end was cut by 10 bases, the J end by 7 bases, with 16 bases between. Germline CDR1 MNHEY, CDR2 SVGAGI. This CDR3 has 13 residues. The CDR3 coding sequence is TGTGCCACCAGCCGGGGTGAGCACGGGGAGCTGTTTTTT. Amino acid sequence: CATSRGEHGELFF.

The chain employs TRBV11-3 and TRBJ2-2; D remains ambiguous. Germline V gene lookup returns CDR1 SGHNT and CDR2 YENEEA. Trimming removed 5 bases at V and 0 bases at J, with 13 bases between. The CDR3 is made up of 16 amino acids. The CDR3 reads CASSTAGDSNTGELFF. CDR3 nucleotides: TGTGCCAGCAGCACCGCCGGCGACTCGAACACCGGGGAGCTGTTTTTT.

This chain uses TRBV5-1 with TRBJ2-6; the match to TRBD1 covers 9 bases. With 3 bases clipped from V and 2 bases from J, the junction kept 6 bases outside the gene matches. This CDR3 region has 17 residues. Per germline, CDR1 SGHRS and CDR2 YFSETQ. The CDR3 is CASSYHRGQAGANVLTF. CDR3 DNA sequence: TGCGCCAGCAGCTATCACAGGGGGCAGGCTGGGGCCAACGTCCTGACTTTC. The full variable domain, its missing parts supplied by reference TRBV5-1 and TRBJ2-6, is KAGVTQTPRYLIKTRGQQVTLSCSPISGHRSVSWYQQTPGQGLQFLFEYFSETQRNKGNFPGRFSGRQFSNSRSEMNVSTLELGDSALYLCASSYHRGQAGANVLTFGAGSRLTVL.

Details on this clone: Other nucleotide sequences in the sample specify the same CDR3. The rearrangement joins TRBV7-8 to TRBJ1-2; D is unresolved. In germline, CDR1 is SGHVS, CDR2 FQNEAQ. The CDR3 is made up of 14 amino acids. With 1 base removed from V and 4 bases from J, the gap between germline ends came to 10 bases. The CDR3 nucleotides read TGTGCCAGCAGCTTAGGCCGGGTTTCCTATGGCTACACCTTC. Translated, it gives CASSLGRVSYGYTF.

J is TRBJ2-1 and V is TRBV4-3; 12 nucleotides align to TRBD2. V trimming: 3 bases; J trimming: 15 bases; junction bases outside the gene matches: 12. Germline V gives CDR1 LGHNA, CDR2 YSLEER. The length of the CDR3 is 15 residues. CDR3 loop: CASSQTLAGGPYPFF. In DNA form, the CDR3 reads TGCGCCAGCAGCCAGACACTAGCGGGGGGCCCTTATCCGTTCTTC.

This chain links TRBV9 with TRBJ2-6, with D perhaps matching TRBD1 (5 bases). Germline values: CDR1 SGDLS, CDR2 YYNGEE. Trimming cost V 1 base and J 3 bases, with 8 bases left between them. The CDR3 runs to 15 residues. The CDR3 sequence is CASSVQGFGANVLTF. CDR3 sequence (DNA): TGTGCCAGCAGCGTACAGGGTTTTGGGGCCAACGTCCTGACTTTC.

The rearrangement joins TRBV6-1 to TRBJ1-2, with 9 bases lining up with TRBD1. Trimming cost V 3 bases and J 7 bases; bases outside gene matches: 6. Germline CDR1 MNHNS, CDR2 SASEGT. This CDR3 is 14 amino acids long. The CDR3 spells CASSEIRTGVGYTF. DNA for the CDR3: TGTGCCAGCAGTGAGATTAGGACAGGGGTTGGCTACACCTTC.

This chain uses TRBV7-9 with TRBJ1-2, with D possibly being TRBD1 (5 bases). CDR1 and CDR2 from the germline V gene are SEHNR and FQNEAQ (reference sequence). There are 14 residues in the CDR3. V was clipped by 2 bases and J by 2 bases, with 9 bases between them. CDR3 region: CASSLTGLNYGYTF. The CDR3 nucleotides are TGTGCCAGCAGCTTAACAGGTCTGAACTATGGCTACACCTTC.

This CDR3 is CASSVGYEQYF. DNA for the CDR3: TGTGCCAGCAGCGTTGGATACGAGCAGTACTTC. The chain carries TRBV11-2 and TRBJ2-7; no reliable D call. Between the trimmed V and J ends, which lost 5 bases and 4 bases, there was a span of 6 bases. This CDR3 is 11 amino acids long. Germline CDR1 is SGHAT and CDR2 is FQNNGV.

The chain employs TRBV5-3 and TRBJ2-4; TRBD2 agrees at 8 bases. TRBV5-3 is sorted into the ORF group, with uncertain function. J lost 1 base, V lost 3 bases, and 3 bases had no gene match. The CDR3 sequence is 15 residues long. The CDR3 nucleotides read TGTGCCAGAAGCTGGGGCGGGAGGGCCAAAAACATTCAGTACTTC. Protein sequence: CARSWGGRAKNIQYF.

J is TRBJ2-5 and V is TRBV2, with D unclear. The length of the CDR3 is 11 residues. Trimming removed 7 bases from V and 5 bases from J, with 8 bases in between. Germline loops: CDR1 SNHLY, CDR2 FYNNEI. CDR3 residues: CASTVAETQYF. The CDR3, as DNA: TGTGCCAGCACAGTAGCTGAGACCCAGTACTTC.

The CDR3 protein is CASSSLTTDTQYF. DNA of the CDR3: TGCGCCAGCAGCTCCTTAACCACAGATACGCAGTATTTT. The chain joins TRBV5-1 to TRBJ2-3, with D uncertain. V shed 3 bases and J shed 2 bases, with 7 bases lying between them. The CDR3 sequence is 13 residues long. CDR1 is SGHRS, CDR2 YFSETQ, per germline.

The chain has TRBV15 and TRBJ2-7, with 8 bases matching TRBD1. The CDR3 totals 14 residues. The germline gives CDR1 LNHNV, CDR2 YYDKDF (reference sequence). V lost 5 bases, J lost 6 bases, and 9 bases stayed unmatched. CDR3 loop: CATSVIGQGGEQYF. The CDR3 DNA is TGTGCCACCAGCGTAATAGGACAGGGTGGCGAGCAGTACTTC.

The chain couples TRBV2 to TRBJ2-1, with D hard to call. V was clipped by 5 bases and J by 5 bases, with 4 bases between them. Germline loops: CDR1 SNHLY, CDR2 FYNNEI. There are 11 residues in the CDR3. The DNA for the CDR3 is TGTGCCAGCAGTTCCGACAATGAGCAGTTCTTC. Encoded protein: CASSSDNEQFF. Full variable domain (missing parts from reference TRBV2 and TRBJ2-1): EPEVTQTPSHQVTQMGQEVILRCVPISNHLYFYWYRQILGQKVEFLVSFYNNEISEKSEIFDDQFSVERPDGSNFTLKIRSTKLEDSAMYFCASSSDNEQFFGPGTRLTVL.

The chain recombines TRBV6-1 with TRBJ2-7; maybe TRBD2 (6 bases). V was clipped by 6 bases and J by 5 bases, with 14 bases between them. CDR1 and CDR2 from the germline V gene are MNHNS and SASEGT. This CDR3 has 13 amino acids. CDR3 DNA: TGTGCCAGCAGCACCACCGGGGGTAACGAGCAGTACGTC. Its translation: CASSTTGGNEQYV.

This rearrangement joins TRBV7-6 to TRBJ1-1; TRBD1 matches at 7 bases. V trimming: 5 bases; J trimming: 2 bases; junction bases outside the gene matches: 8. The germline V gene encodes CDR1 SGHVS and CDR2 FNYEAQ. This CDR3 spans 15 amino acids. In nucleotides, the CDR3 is TGTGCCAGCAGCCCGACAGGGACTCCAAACACTGAAGCTTTCTTT. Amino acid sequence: CASSPTGTPNTEAFF.

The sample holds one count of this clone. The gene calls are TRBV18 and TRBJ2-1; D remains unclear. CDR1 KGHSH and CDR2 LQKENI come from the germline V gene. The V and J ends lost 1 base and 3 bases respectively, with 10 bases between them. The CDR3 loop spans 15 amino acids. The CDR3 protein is CASSPLRPGYNEQFF. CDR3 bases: TGTGCCAGCTCACCACTTAGGCCCGGCTACAATGAGCAGTTCTTC.

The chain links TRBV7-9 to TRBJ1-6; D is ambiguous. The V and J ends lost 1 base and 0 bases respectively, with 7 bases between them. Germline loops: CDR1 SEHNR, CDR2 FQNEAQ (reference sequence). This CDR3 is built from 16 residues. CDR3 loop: CASSLVGSSYNSPLHF. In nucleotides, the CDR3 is TGTGCCAGCAGCTTAGTGGGGAGCTCCTATAATTCACCCCTCCACTTT.

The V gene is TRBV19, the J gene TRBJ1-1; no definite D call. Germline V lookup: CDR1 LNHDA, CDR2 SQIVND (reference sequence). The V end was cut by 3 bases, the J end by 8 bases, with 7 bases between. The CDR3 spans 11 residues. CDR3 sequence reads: CASSMEGEAFF. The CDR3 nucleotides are TGTGCCAGTAGTATGGAAGGGGAAGCTTTCTTT. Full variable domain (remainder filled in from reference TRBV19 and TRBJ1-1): DGGITQSPKYLFRKEGQNVTLSCEQNLNHDAMYWYRQDPGQGLRLIYYSQIVNDFQKGDIAEGYSVSREKKESFPLTVTSAQKNPTAFYLCASSMEGEAFFGQGTRLTVV.

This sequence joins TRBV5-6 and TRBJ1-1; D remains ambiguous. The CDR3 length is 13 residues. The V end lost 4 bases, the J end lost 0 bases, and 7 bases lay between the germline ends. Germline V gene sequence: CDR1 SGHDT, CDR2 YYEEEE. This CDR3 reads CASSLVMNTEAFF. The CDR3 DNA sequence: TGTGCCAGCAGCCTGGTTATGAACACTGAAGCTTTCTTT.

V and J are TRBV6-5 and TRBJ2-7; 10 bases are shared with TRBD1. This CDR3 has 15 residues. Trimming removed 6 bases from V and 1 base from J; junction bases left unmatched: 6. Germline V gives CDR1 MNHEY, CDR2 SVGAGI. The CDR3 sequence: CASRIGQGGSYEQYF. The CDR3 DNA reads TGTGCCAGCAGAATCGGACAGGGGGGTTCCTACGAGCAGTACTTC.

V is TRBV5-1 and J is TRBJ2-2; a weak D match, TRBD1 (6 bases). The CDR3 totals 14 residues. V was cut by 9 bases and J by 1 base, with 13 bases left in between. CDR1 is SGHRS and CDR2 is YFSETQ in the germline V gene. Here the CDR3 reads CATPQGENTGELFF. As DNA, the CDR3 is TGCGCCACCCCACAGGGAGAGAACACCGGGGAGCTGTTTTTT.

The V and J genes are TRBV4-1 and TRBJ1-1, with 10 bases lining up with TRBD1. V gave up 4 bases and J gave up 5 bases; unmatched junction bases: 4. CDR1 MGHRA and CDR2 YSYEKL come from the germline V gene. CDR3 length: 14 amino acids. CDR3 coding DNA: TGCGCCAGCAGCCCCCGGGACAGGGGTACTGAAGCTTTCTTT. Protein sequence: CASSPRDRGTEAFF.